This T cell receptor beta chain is drawn from a study of vaccination effects on CD4 cells after COVID-19. Viral peptide pool expansion of antigen-specific CD4+ T cells preceded sequencing in the ViraFEST assay. Following culture for nine to ten days, CD4+ T cells were isolated. Cultures received IL-2 medium that replaced half the medium on days 3 and 7. This clone was recorded only once. The antigen is undetermined. Some clones are missing from TCRdb's copy, which holds only in-frame ones; the method was immunoSEQ multiplex PCR. The repertoire includes 50,000 to 65,000 clones, roughly 80% of them detected once, and about 2.4% sits in the top ten. CDR1 SGHNT and CDR2 YYREEE come from the germline V gene (reference sequence). J was trimmed by 4 bases and V by 5 bases; bases with no gene match: 4. There are 16 residues in the CDR3.

The chain is built from TRBV5-4 and TRBJ2-1, with 15 positions matching TRBD2. The starting material was CD4+ T cells from PBMCs cultured with HCoV-229E spike peptides, obtained before COVID-19 vaccination. This sequence originates from a human donor who received a COVID-19 vaccine. Written as DNA, the CDR3 is TGTGCCAGCAGTCTCGGACTAGCGGGGGGGTACAATGAGCAGTTCTTC. Translated: CASSLGLAGGYNEQFF.